The present T cell receptor beta chain was sequenced within a study of Graves' ophthalmopathy and Graves' hyperthyroidism. The sample holds many counts of this clonotype. CDR1 and CDR2 (germline): SNHLY, FYNNEI. Trimming left V 3 bases short and J 4 bases short, with 6 bases between. The length of the CDR3 is 12 residues. Pregnant or lactating patients and those with other autoimmune diseases or uncontrolled infections were excluded. Investigators amplified TCR beta CDR3 regions from RNA transcripts. An initial RT-PCR round employing HTBI primers preceded a second-round multiplex PCR. TCRdb independently ran MiXCR on the multiplex PCR reads; one entry per CDR3 protein. This table holds 650,000 to 800,000 distinct CDR3 sequences, 35% to 45% found once.

The chain joins TRBV2 to TRBJ1-2, with D unclear. Sample: peripheral blood. This sequence originates from an adult man with Graves' ophthalmopathy. The CDR3 loop reads CASSENPYGYTF. The CDR3 DNA reads as TGTGCCAGCAGTGAGAATCCCTATGGCTACACCTTC.